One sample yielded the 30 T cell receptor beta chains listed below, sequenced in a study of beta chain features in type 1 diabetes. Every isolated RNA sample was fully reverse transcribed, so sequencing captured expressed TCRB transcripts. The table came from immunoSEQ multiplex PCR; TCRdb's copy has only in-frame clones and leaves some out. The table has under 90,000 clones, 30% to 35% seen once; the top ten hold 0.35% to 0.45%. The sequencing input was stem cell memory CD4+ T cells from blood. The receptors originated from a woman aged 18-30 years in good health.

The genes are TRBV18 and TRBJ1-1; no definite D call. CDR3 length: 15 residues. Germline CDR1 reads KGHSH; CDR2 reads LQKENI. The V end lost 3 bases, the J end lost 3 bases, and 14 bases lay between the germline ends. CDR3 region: CASSPSEVKDTEAFF. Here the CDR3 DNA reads TGTGCCAGCTCACCCTCGGAGGTAAAGGACACTGAAGCTTTCTTT.

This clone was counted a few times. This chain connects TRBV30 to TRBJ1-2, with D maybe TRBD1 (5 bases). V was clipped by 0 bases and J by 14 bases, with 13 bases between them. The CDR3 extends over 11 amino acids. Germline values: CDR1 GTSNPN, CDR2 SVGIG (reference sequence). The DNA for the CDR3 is TGTGCCTGGAGTGTTTCCCAGGGTAGAACCTTC. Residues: CAWSVSQGRTF.

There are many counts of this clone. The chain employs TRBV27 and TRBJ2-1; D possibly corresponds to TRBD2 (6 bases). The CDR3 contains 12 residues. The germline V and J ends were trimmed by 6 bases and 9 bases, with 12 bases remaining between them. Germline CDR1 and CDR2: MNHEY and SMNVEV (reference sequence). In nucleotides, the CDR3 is TGTGCCAGCAGCTTGCTGGGGGGTGAGCAGTTCTTC. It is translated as CASSLLGGEQFF.

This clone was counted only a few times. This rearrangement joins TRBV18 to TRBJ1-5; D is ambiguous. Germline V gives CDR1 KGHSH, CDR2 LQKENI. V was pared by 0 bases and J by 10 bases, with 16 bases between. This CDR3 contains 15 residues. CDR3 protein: CASSPPTGPAGPQHF. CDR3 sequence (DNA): TGTGCCAGCTCACCACCGACGGGCCCGGCGGGACCCCAGCATTTT.

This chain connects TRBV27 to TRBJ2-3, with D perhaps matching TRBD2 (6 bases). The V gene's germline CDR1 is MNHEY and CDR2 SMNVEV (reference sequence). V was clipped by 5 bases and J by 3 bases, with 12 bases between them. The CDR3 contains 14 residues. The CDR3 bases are TGTGCCAGCAGTGTTGGGCGGGAAACAGATACGCAGTATTTT. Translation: CASSVGRETDTQYF.

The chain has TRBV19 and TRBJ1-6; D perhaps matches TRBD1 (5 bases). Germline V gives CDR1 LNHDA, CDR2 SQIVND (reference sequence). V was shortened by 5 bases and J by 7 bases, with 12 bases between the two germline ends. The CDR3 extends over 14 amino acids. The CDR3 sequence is CASSAPGGNSPLHF. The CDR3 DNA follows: TGTGCCAGTAGTGCTCCGGGGGGGAATTCACCCCTCCACTTT.

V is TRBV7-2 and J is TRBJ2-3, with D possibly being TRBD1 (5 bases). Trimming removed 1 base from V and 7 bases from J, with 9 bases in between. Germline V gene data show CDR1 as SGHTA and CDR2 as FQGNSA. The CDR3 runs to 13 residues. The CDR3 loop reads CASSLERGNTQYF. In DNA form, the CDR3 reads TGTGCCAGCAGCTTAGAAAGGGGAAATACGCAGTATTTT.

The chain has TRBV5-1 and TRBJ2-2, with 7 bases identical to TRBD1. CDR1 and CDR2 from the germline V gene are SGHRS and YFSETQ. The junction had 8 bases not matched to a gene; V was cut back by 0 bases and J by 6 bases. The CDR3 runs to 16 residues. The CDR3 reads CASSLGGQLNSGELFF. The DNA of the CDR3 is TGCGCCAGCAGCTTGGGGGGACAGCTTAACTCCGGGGAGCTGTTTTTT.

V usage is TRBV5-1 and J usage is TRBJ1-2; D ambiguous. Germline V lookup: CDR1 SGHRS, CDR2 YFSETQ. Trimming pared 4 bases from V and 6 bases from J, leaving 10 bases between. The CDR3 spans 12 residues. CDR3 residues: CASSLDYDGYTF. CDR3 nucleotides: TGCGCCAGCAGCCTGGACTACGATGGCTACACCTTC. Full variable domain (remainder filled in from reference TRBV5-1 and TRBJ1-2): KAGVTQTPRYLIKTRGQQVTLSCSPISGHRSVSWYQQTPGQGLQFLFEYFSETQRNKGNFPGRFSGRQFSNSRSEMNVSTLELGDSALYLCASSLDYDGYTFGSGTRLTVV.

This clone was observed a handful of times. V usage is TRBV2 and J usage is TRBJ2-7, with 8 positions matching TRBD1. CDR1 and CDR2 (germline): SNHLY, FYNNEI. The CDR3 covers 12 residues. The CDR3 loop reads CAQGASYREQYF. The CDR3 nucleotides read TGTGCTCAGGGGGCTAGCTATCGCGAGCAGTACTTC.

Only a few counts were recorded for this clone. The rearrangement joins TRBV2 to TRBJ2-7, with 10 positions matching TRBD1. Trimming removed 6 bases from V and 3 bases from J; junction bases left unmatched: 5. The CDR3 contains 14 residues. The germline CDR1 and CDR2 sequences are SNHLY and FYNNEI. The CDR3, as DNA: TGTGCCAGCAGGCCGGGACAGGGGCTCTACGAGCAGTACTTC. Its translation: CASRPGQGLYEQYF.

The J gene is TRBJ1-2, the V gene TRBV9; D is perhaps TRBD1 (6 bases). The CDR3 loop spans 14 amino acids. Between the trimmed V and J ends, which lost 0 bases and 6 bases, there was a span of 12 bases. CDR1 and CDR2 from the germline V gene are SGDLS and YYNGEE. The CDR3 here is CASSVEQGGHGYTF. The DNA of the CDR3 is TGTGCCAGCAGCGTAGAACAGGGCGGGCATGGCTACACCTTC.

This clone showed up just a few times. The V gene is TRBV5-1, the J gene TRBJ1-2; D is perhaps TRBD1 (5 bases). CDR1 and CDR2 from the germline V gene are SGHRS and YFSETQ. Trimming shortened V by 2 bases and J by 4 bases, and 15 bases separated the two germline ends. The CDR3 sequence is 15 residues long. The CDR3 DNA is TGCGCCAGCAGCTTAGAAGGTTTGGGGGGCTATGGCTACACCTTC. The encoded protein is CASSLEGLGGYGYTF.

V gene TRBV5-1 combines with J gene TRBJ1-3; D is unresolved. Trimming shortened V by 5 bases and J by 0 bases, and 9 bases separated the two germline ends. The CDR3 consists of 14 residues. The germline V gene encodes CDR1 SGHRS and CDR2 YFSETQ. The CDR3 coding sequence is TGCGCCAGCAGGCAACGGAGCTCTGGAAACACCATATATTTT. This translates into CASRQRSSGNTIYF.

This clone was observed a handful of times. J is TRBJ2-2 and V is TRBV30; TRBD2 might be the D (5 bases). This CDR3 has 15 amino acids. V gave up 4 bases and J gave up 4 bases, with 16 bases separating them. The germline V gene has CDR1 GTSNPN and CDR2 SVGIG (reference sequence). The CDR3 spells CAWTPRTGITGELFF. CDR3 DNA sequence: TGTGCCTGGACTCCTAGGACTGGAATCACCGGGGAGCTGTTTTTT.

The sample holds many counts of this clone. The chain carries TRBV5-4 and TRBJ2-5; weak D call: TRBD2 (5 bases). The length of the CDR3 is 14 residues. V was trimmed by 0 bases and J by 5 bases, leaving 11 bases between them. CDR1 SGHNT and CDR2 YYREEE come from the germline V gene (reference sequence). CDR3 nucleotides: TGTGCCAGCAGCTTGGAACTAGTTCGGGAGACCCAGTACTTC. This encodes CASSLELVRETQYF.

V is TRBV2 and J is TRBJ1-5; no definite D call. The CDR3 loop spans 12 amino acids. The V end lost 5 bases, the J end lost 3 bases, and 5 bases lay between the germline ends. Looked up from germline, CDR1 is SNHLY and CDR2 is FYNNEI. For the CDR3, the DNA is TGTGCCAGCAGTCTAGACAATCAGCCCCAGCATTTT. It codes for CASSLDNQPQHF.

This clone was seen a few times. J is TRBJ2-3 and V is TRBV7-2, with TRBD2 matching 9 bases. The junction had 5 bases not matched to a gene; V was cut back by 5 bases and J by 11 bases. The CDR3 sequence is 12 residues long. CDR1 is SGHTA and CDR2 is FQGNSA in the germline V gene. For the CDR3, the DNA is TGTGCCAGCAGCCAGGGACTAGCTGGGCAGTATTTT. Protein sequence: CASSQGLAGQYF.

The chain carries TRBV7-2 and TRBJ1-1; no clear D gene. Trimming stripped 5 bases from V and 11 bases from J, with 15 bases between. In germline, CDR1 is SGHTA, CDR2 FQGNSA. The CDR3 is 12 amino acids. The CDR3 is CASSPNTAAAFF. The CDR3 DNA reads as TGTGCCAGCAGCCCAAACACGGCGGCGGCTTTCTTT.

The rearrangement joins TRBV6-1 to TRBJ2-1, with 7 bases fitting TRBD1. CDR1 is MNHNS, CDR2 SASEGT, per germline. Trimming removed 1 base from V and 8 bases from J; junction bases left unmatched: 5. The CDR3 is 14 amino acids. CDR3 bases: TGTGCCAGCAGTGAAGTACCGACAGGGTATGAGCAGTTCTTC. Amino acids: CASSEVPTGYEQFF.

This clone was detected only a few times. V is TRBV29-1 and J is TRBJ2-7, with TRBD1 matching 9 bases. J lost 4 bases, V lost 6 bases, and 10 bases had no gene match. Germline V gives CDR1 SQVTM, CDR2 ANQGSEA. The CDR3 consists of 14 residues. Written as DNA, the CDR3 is TGCAGCGTGGGGGGACAGGGCGGACAGTACGAGCAGTACTTC. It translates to CSVGGQGGQYEQYF.

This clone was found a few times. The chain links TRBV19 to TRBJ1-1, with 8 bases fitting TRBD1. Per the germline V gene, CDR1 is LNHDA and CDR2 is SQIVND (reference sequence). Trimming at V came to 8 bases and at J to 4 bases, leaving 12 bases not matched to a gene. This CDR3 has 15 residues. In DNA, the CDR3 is TGTGCCAGTTACCACCCTGACAGGGGCGGCACTGAAGCTTTCTTT. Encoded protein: CASYHPDRGGTEAFF.

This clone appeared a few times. As DNA, the CDR3 is TGTGCCAGCAGCTTAGGGGGTGGGGACAGTTGGGAGACCCAGTACTTC. This codes for CASSLGGGDSWETQYF. The chain employs TRBV11-2 and TRBJ2-5; 7 nucleotides line up with TRBD1. CDR1 is SGHAT, CDR2 FQNNGV, per germline. This CDR3 comprises 16 residues. The ends lost 1 base at V and 5 bases at J; junction bases unmatched: 10. Full variable domain (missing parts from reference TRBV11-2 and TRBJ2-5): EAGVAQSPRYKIIEKRQSVAFWCNPISGHATLYWYQQILGQGPKLLIQFQNNGVVDDSQLPKDRFSAERLKGVDSTLKIQPAKLEDSAVYLCASSLGGGDSWETQYFGPGTRLLVL.

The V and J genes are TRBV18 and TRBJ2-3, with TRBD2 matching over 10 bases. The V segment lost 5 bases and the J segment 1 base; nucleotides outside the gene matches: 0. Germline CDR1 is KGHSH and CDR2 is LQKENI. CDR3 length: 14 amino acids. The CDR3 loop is CASSGTSGTDTQYF. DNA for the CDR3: TGTGCCAGCTCAGGGACTAGCGGCACAGATACGCAGTATTTT.

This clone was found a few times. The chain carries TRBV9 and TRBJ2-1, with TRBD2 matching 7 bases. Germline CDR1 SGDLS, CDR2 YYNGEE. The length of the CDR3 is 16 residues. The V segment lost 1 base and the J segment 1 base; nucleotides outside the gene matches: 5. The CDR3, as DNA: TGTGCCAGCAGCGTACTTGGCGGGGGATCCTACAATGAGCAGTTCTTC. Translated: CASSVLGGGSYNEQFF.

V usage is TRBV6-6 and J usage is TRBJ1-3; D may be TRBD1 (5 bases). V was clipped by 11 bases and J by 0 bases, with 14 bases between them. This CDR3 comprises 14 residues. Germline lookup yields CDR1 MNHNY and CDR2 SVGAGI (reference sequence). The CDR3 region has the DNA TGTGCCGGAGGGGACTCCGGCTCTGGAAACACCATATATTTT. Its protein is CAGGDSGSGNTIYF.

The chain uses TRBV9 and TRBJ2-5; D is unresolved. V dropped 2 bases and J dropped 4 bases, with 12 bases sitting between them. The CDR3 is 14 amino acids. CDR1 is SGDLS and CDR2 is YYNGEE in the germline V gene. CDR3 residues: CASSVSTYPETQYF. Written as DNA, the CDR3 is TGTGCCAGCAGCGTTTCAACCTACCCAGAGACCCAGTACTTC. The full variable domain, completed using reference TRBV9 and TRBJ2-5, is DSGVTQTPKHLITATGQRVTLRCSPRSGDLSVYWYQQSLDQGLQFLIQYYNGEERAKGNILERFSAQQFPDLHSELNLSSLELGDSALYFCASSVSTYPETQYFGPGTRLLVL.

The CDR3 region has the DNA TGTGCCAGCAGCTGGCAGGCCCGTGAAGCTTTCTTT. Protein: CASSWQAREAFF. The rearrangement joins TRBV5-6 to TRBJ1-1; D gene ambiguous. CDR3 length: 12 amino acids. The V end lost 3 bases, the J end lost 7 bases, and 10 bases lay between the germline ends. Germline values: CDR1 SGHDT, CDR2 YYEEEE.

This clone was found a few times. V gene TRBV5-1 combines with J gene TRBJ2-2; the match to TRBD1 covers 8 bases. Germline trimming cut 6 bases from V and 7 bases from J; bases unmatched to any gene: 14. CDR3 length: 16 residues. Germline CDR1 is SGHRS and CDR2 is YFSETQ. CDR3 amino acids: CASIDGSRGRSGELFF. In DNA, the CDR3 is TGCGCCAGCATCGACGGCAGCAGGGGGCGTAGCGGGGAGCTGTTTTTT.

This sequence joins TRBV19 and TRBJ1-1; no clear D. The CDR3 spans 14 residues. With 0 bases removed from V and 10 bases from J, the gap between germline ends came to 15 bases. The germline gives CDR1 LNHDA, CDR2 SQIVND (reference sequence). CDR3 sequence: CASSIESGLYGAFF. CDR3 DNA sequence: TGTGCCAGTAGTATAGAATCGGGGTTATACGGAGCTTTCTTT.